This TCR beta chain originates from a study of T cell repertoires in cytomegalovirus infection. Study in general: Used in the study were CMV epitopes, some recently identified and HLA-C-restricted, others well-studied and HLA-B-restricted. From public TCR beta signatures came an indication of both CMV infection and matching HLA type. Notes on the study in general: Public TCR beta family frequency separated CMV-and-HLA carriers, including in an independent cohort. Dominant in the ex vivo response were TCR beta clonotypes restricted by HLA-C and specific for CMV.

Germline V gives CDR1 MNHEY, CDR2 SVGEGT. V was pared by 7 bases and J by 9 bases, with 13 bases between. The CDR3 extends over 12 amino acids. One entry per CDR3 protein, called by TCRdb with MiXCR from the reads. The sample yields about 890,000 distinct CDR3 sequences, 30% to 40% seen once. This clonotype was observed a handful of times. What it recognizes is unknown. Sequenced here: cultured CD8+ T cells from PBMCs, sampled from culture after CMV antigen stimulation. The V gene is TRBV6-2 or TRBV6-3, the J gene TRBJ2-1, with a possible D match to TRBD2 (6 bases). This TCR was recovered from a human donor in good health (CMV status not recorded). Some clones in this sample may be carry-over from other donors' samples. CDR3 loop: CASISRGSEQFF. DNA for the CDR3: TGTGCCAGCATTTCCCGGGGGTCTGAGCAGTTCTTC.